This T cell receptor (beta chain) appears in the sequencing data of a study of shared clonotypes between healthy human individuals. A word on this clone: What it binds is not known. This sample also contains other DNA sequences that code for the same CDR3.

Findings of the study overall: Generally, naive subsets (rather than memory subsets) showed larger estimated richness.

Assay used: immunoSEQ multiplex PCR; TCRdb lists only in-frame clones, some missing. In the table there are about 980,000 clones, about 80% of which are singletons. Sequenced sample: memory CD4+ T cells sorted from blood. Subset given: CD45RA-negative fraction. This receptor was identified in a man younger than 35 in good health.

In DNA form, the CDR3 reads TGTGCCAGCAGCGAAGCAGGGGACTATGGCTACACCTTC. The encoded protein is CASSEAGDYGYTF. This rearrangement joins TRBV25-1 to TRBJ1-2, with D possibly TRBD1 on 6 matching bases. CDR1 and CDR2 (germline): MGHDK, SYGVNS. Trimming took off 6 bases at V and 3 bases at J, with 11 bases between the two ends. The CDR3 runs to 13 residues.